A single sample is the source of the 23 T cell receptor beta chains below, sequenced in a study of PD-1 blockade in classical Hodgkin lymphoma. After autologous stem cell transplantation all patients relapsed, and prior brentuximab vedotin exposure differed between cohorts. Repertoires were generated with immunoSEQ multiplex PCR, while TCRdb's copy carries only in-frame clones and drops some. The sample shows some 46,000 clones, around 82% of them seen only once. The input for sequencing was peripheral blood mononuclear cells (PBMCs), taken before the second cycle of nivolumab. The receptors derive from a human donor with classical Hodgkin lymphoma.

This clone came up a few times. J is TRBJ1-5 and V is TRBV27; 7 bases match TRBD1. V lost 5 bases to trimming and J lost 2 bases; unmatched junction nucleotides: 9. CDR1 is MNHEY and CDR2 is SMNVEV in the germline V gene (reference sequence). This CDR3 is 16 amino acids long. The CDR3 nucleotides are TGTGCCAGCAGTGCCGACAGGGACCTTGGCAATCAGCCCCAGCATTTT. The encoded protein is CASSADRDLGNQPQHF.

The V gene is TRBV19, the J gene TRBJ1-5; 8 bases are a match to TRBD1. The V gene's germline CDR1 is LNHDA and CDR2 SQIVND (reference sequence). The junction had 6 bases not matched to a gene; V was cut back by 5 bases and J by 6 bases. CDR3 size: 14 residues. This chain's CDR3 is CASSYDRGGQPQHF. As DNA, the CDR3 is TGTGCCAGTAGTTATGACAGGGGAGGTCAGCCCCAGCATTTT.

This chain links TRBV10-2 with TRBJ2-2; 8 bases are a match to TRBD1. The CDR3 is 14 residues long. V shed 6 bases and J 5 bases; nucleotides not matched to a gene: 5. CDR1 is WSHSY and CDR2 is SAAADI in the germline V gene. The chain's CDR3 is CASSGTGGTGELFF. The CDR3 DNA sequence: TGCGCCAGCAGCGGGACAGGTGGGACCGGGGAGCTGTTTTTT.

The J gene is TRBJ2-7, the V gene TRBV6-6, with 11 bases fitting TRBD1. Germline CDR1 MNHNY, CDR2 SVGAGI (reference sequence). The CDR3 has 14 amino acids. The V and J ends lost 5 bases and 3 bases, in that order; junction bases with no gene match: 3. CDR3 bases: TGTGCCAGCAGTGGGACAGGGGGGGTCTACGAGCAGTACTTC. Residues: CASSGTGGVYEQYF.

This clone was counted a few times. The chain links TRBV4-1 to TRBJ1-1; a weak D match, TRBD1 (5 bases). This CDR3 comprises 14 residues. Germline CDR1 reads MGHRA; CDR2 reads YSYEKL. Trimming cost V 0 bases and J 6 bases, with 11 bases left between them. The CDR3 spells CASSQDSGRAEAFF. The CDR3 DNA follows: TGCGCCAGCAGCCAAGATTCAGGGAGGGCTGAAGCTTTCTTT.

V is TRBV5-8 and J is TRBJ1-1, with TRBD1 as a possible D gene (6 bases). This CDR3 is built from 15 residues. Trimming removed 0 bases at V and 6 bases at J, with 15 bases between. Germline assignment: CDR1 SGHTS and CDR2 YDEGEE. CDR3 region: CASSLGGRGWAEAFF. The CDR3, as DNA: TGTGCCAGCAGCTTGGGGGGCAGGGGTTGGGCTGAAGCTTTCTTT.

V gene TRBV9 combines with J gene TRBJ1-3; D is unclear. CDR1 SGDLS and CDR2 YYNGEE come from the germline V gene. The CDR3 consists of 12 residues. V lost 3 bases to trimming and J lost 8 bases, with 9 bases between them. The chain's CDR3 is CASSGGADTIYF. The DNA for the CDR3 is TGTGCCAGCAGCGGGGGAGCAGACACCATATATTTT.

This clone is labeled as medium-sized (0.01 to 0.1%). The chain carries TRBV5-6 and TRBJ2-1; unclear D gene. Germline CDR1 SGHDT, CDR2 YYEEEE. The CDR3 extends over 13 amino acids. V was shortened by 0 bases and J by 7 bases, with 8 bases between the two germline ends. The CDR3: CASSLGDRNEQFF. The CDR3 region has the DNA TGTGCCAGCAGCTTGGGGGATCGGAATGAGCAGTTCTTC. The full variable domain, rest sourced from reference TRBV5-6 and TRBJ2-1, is DAGVTQSPTHLIKTRGQQVTLRCSPKSGHDTVSWYQQALGQGPQFIFQYYEEEERQRGNFPDRFSGHQFPNYSSELNVNALLLGDSALYLCASSLGDRNEQFFGPGTRLTVL.

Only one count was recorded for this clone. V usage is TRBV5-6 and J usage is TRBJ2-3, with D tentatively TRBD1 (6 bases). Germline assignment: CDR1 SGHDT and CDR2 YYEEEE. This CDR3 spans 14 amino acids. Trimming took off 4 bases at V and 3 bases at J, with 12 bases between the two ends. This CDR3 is CASSTGHWTDTQYF. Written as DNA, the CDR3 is TGTGCCAGCAGCACGGGACATTGGACAGATACGCAGTATTTT.

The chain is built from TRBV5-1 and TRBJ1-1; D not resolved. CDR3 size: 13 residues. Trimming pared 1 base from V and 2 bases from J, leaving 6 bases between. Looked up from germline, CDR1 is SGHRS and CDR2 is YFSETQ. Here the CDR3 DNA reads TGCGCCAGCAGCTTGACCCTTAACACTGAAGCTTTCTTT. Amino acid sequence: CASSLTLNTEAFF.

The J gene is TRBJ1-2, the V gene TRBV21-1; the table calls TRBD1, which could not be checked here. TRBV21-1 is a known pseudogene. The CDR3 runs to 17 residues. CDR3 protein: CASSKNSLEAGGRGYTF. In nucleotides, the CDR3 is TGTGCCAGCAGCAAAAATTCCCTTGAGGCAGGGGGACGTGGCTACACCTTC.

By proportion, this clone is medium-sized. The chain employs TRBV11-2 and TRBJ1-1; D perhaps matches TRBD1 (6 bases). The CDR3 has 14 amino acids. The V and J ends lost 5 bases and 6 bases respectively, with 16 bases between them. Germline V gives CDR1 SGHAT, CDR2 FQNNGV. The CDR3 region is CASSGDTRRAEAFF. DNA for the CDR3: TGTGCCAGCAGCGGGGACACCCGAAGGGCTGAAGCTTTCTTT.

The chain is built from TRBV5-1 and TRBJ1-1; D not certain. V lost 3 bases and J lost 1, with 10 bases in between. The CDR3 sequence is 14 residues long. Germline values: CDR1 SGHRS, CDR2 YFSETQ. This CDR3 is CASSSTIPNTEAFF. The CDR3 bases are TGCGCCAGCAGCTCTACCATACCGAACACTGAAGCTTTCTTT.

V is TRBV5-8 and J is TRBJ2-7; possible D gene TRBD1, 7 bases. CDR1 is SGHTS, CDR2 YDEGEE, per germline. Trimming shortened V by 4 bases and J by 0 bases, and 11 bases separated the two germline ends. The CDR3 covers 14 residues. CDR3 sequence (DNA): TGTGCCAGCAGCAGGGGGGACAGCTCCTACGAGCAGTACTTC. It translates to CASSRGDSSYEQYF.

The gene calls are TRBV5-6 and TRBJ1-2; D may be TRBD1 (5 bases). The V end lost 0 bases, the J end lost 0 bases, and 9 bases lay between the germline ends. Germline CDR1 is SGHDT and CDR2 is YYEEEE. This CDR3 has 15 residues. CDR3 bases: TGTGCCAGCAGCTTGGTGACGGGGGCTAACTATGGCTACACCTTC. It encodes CASSLVTGANYGYTF.

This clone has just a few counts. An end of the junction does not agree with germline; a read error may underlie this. The CDR3 region is CASSLVSQGQGWTYDYGYTF. The CDR3 DNA sequence: TGTGCTAGCAGTCTAGTGAGTCAGGGACAGGGATGGACCTACGACTATGGCTACACCTTC. The rearrangement uses TRBV7-7 and TRBJ1-2; 9 bases agree with TRBD1. Germline CDR1 reads SSHAT; CDR2 reads FNYEAQ (reference sequence). CDR3 length equals 20 residues.

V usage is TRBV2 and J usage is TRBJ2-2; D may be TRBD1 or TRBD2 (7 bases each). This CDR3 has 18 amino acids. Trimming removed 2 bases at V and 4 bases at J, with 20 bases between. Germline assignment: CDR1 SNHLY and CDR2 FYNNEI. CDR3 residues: CASSETRGGSGATGELFF. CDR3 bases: TGTGCCAGCAGTGAAACCAGGGGGGGTTCTGGGGCCACCGGGGAGCTGTTTTTT.

The CDR3 DNA follows: TGTGCCAGCAGCTTAGACTGGGGGGGCACAGATACGCAGTATTTT. Translating it yields CASSLDWGGTDTQYF. The chain links TRBV7-6 to TRBJ2-3, with D perhaps matching TRBD2 (6 bases). Trimming cost V 1 base and J 1 base, with 9 bases left between them. From germline, CDR1 is SGHVS and CDR2 FNYEAQ. CDR3 size: 15 residues.

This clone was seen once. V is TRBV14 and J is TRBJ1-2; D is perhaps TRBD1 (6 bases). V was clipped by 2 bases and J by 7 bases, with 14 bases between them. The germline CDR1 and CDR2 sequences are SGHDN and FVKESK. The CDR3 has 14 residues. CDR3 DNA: TGTGCCAGCAGCCAAAGTACAGGGCTTTTTGGCTACACCTTC. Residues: CASSQSTGLFGYTF.

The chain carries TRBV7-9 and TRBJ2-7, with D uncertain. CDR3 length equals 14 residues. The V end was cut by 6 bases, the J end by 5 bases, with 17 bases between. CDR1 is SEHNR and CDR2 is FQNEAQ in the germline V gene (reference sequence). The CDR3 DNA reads TGTGCCAGCAGTTACTCGGTCTATACACACGAGCAGTACTTC. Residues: CASSYSVYTHEQYF.

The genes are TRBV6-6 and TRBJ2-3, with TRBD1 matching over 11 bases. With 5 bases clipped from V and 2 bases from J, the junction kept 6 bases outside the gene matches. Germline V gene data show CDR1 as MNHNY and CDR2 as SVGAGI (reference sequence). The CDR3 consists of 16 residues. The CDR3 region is CASSTGDRGITDTQYF. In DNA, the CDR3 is TGTGCCAGCAGTACGGGGGACAGGGGGATCACAGATACGCAGTATTTT.

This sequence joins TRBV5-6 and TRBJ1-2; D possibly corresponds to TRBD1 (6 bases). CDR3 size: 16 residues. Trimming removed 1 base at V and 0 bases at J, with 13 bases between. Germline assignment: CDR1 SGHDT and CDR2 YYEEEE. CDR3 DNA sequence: TGTGCCAGCAGCTTGCAGGGGCAGAACACTAACTATGGCTACACCTTC. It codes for CASSLQGQNTNYGYTF.

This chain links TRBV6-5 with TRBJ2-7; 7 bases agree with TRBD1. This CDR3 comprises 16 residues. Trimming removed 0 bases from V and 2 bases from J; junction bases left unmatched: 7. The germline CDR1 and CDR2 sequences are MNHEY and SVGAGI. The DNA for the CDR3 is TGTGCCAGCAGTTACTCTAAGGGACAGCTGACCTACGAGCAGTACTTC. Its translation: CASSYSKGQLTYEQYF.